One and the same sample provided the 20 T cell receptor beta chains below, sequenced in a study of type 1 regulatory T cells. TCRdb called the reads again in MiXCR, with one record for every CDR3 protein. Of around 69,000 distinct CDR3 sequences listed, around 57% are singletons. These receptors lack a known antigen. The material sequenced was cultured T cells, either the whole culture or a sorted T cell fraction (not recorded which). The subset is: Tr1-enriched cell product generated in vitro against host alloantigens. The receptor source for this set is a human donor in good health.

The gene calls are TRBV7-2 and TRBJ1-2, with TRBD1 matching over 9 bases. The CDR3 covers 13 residues. Trimming took 5 bases from V and 8 from J; bases not matched to a gene: 6. CDR1 SGHTA and CDR2 FQGNSA come from the germline V gene. The CDR3 region is CASSMDRGGGYTF. CDR3 nucleotide sequence: TGTGCCAGCAGCATGGACAGGGGAGGAGGCTACACCTTC.

This chain uses TRBV27 with TRBJ2-1, with D possibly matching TRBD2 (5 bases). The CDR3 is made up of 14 amino acids. Per germline, CDR1 MNHEY and CDR2 SMNVEV (reference sequence). The V end was cut by 5 bases, the J end by 3 bases, with 11 bases between. The CDR3 nucleotides are TGTGCCAGCAGTGACGAAGGAGGCTACAATGAGCAGTTCTTC. Translation gives CASSDEGGYNEQFF.

This clonotype turned up a few times. This chain links TRBV5-1 with TRBJ1-1; D call uncertain. The CDR3 has 14 residues. Trimming removed 0 bases from V and 0 bases from J, with 6 bases in between. The germline CDR1 and CDR2 sequences are SGHRS and YFSETQ. This CDR3 is CASSLVQMNTEAFF. CDR3 bases: TGCGCCAGCAGCTTGGTGCAGATGAACACTGAAGCTTTCTTT.

This clonotype came up many times. The chain recombines TRBV7-2 with TRBJ2-3; 11 bases agree with TRBD2. V shed 2 bases and J 6 bases; nucleotides not matched to a gene: 4. Germline assignment: CDR1 SGHTA and CDR2 FQGNSA. The CDR3 spans 15 residues. The chain's CDR3 is CASSLTSGRADTQYF. DNA for the CDR3: TGTGCCAGCAGCTTAACTAGCGGGAGAGCGGATACGCAGTATTTT.

This chain joins TRBV5-6 and TRBJ2-5, with TRBD1 as a possible D gene (6 bases). Germline CDR1 and CDR2: SGHDT and YYEEEE. V was shortened by 4 bases and J by 4 bases, with 14 bases between the two germline ends. CDR3 length: 14 amino acids. The CDR3 bases are TGTGCCAGCAGCCCCACAGGGCCCGGAGAGACCCAGTACTTC. As protein: CASSPTGPGETQYF. The whole variable domain, remainder taken from reference TRBV5-6 and TRBJ2-5, is DAGVTQSPTHLIKTRGQQVTLRCSPKSGHDTVSWYQQALGQGPQFIFQYYEEEERQRGNFPDRFSGHQFPNYSSELNVNALLLGDSALYLCASSPTGPGETQYFGPGTRLLVL.

This clonotype turned up a few times. The chain uses TRBV20-1 and TRBJ2-1, with 10 bases matching TRBD2. In germline, CDR1 is DFQATT, CDR2 SNEGSKA (reference sequence). V lost 2 bases and J lost 6; bases outside the gene matches: 10. The CDR3 has 16 amino acids. DNA for the CDR3: TGCAGTGCTAGACCAATGAAGGGACTAGCGTCCAATGAGCAGTTCTTC. It translates to CSARPMKGLASNEQFF.

This chain joins TRBV4-1 and TRBJ2-2; TRBD1 matches 12 bases. Germline V gene lookup returns CDR1 MGHRA and CDR2 YSYEKL. Trimming cost V 0 bases and J 3 bases; bases outside gene matches: 5. This CDR3 is 18 amino acids long. As DNA, the CDR3 is TGCGCCAGCAGCCAAGATCTTTGGGACAGGGGGCACACCGGGGAGCTGTTTTTT. Its translation: CASSQDLWDRGHTGELFF.

The V and J genes are TRBV7-2 and TRBJ2-3; no clear D. Germline-derived CDR1 and CDR2 are SGHTA and FQGNSA. Trimming took 3 bases from V and 6 from J, leaving 16 bases between them. The CDR3 consists of 15 residues. The CDR3 DNA follows: TGTGCCAGCAGCTTTACGGCTACGCTGGGGGATACGCAGTATTTT. It is translated as CASSFTATLGDTQYF.

The V and J genes are TRBV5-6 and TRBJ1-1; the D is unclear. The V gene lost 4 bases and the J gene lost 1 base, with 8 bases spanning the gap. Germline V gives CDR1 SGHDT, CDR2 YYEEEE. The CDR3 runs to 13 residues. The CDR3 nucleotides are TGTGCCAGCAGCCGGGATCCGAACACTGAAGCTTTCTTT. This encodes CASSRDPNTEAFF.

This sequence joins TRBV20-1 and TRBJ1-1; 8 nucleotides match TRBD1. CDR1 is DFQATT, CDR2 SNEGSKA, per germline (reference sequence). Trimming took 1 base from V and 1 from J; bases not matched to a gene: 8. The CDR3 extends over 16 amino acids. The CDR3 reads CSARATGGFRNTEAFF. CDR3 DNA: TGCAGTGCTAGAGCCACAGGGGGGTTCCGGAACACTGAAGCTTTCTTT.

V and J are TRBV5-1 and TRBJ2-2; D call uncertain. The V gene lost 0 bases and the J gene lost 3 bases, with 6 bases spanning the gap. The CDR3 is 14 amino acids. Germline CDR1 SGHRS, CDR2 YFSETQ. CDR3 protein: CASSLASYTGELFF. CDR3 nucleotide sequence: TGCGCCAGCAGCTTGGCTTCGTACACCGGGGAGCTGTTTTTT.

This clonotype was seen a few times. V is TRBV5-4 and J is TRBJ2-7, with D tentatively TRBD1 or TRBD2 (5 bases each). Germline assignment: CDR1 SGHNT and CDR2 YYREEE (reference sequence). The CDR3 covers 16 residues. Trimming took off 1 base at V and 0 bases at J, with 14 bases between the two ends. The CDR3 nucleotides are TGTGCCAGCAGCTTGTCAAAGGGGACGGTCTCCTACGAGCAGTACTTC. Translating it yields CASSLSKGTVSYEQYF.

This chain uses TRBV5-1 with TRBJ2-3; D not certain. Germline loops: CDR1 SGHRS, CDR2 YFSETQ. CDR3 length: 15 amino acids. The V end was cut by 1 base, the J end by 4 bases, with 13 bases between. The CDR3 DNA is TGCGCCAGCAGCTTGCAAGGGTCAAGGGCAGATACGCAGTATTTT. This translates into CASSLQGSRADTQYF.

This clonotype was seen a few times. This chain connects TRBV5-6 to TRBJ2-7, with D tentatively TRBD2 (6 bases). Germline lookup yields CDR1 SGHDT and CDR2 YYEEEE. V shed 4 bases and J shed 2 bases, with 16 bases lying between them. This CDR3 is 15 amino acids long. The CDR3: CASSPPGGIPYEQYF. In DNA, the CDR3 is TGTGCCAGCAGCCCCCCAGGCGGGATCCCCTACGAGCAGTACTTC.

The V call is TRBV4-3, the J call TRBJ2-1; 7 nucleotides match TRBD2. The CDR3 runs 15 residues. V shed 1 base, J shed 8 bases, and the junction held 8 bases outside the gene matches. The V gene's germline CDR1 is LGHNA and CDR2 YSLEER. The CDR3 bases are TGCGCCAGCAGCCAAGGGCGGGAGCAGGTCCATGAGCAGTTCTTC. It is translated as CASSQGREQVHEQFF.

The J gene is TRBJ2-7, the V gene TRBV18, with 14 bases aligning to TRBD2. V lost 3 bases, J lost 7 bases, and 2 bases stayed unmatched. Germline V CDR1 and CDR2: KGHSH, LQKENI. The CDR3 is 14 residues long. CDR3 loop: CASSPTSGRGEQYF. CDR3 coding DNA: TGTGCCAGCTCACCGACTAGCGGGAGGGGAGAGCAGTACTTC. Filled out from reference TRBV18 and TRBJ2-7, the complete variable domain reads NAGVMQNPRHLVRRRGQEARLRCSPMKGHSHVYWYRQLPEEGLKFMVYLQKENIIDESGMPKERFSAEFPKEGPSILRIQQVVRGDSAAYFCASSPTSGRGEQYFGPGTRLTVT.

J is TRBJ1-3 and V is TRBV29-1; D is unclear. Between the trimmed V and J ends, which lost 2 bases and 0 bases, there was a span of 5 bases. Germline-derived CDR1 and CDR2 are SQVTM and ANQGSEA. The CDR3 is 13 amino acids. This CDR3 is CSVETSSGNTIYF. As DNA, the CDR3 is TGCAGCGTTGAAACCAGCTCTGGAAACACCATATATTTT.

This sequence joins TRBV2 and TRBJ1-4, with a possible D match to TRBD1 (6 bases). The CDR3 is made up of 16 amino acids. The V and J ends lost 4 bases and 2 bases respectively, with 14 bases between them. Germline-derived CDR1 and CDR2 are SNHLY and FYNNEI. The CDR3 reads CASSAQRGGTNEKLFF. In nucleotides, the CDR3 is TGTGCCAGCAGTGCCCAGCGGGGGGGCACTAATGAAAAACTGTTTTTT.

The chain carries TRBV6-2 or TRBV6-3 and TRBJ2-3; 7 bases match TRBD2. The CDR3 length is 16 residues. The V gene's germline CDR1 is MNHEY and CDR2 SVGEGT. J was trimmed by 5 bases and V by 4 bases; bases with no gene match: 12. The CDR3: CASSFLLRESQDTQYF. CDR3 DNA sequence: TGTGCCAGCAGTTTCCTGTTGCGGGAGAGTCAAGATACGCAGTATTTT.

The rearrangement joins TRBV12-3 or TRBV12-4 to TRBJ2-5; D is possibly TRBD1 (5 bases). Trimming shortened V by 0 bases and J by 2 bases, and 7 bases separated the two germline ends. The CDR3 runs 14 residues. CDR3 in amino acids: CASSLARTQETQYF. In nucleotides, the CDR3 is TGTGCCAGCAGTTTAGCCCGGACACAAGAGACCCAGTACTTC.